Sequencing of this TCR beta chain was carried out in a study of beta chain features in type 1 diabetes. Expressed TCRB transcripts were sequenced because the isolated RNA had all been reverse transcribed beforehand. This table comes from immunoSEQ multiplex PCR, and its TCRdb copy is limited to in-frame clones, with some not included. Of under 450,000 clones in the sample, over 11% were seen once. The V end was cut by 0 bases, the J end by 5 bases, with 10 bases between. Per germline, CDR1 LNHDA and CDR2 SQIVND (reference sequence). The CDR3 extends over 14 amino acids. The clonotype was recovered from a man aged 30 to 39 in good health. The chain combines TRBV19 with TRBJ1-1; D might be TRBD1 (6 bases). Sequencing input: naive CD4+ T cells from blood. CDR3 coding DNA: TGTGCCAGTAGTATAGACAGGGGAAGTACTGAAGCTTTCTTT. Amino acid sequence: CASSIDRGSTEAFF.